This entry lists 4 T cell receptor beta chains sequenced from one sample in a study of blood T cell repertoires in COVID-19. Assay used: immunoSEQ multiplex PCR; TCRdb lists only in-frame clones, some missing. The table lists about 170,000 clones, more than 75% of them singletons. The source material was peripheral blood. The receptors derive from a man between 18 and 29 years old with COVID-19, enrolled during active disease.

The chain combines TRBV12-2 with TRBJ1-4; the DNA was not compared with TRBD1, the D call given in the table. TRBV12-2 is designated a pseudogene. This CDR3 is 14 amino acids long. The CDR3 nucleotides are TGTGCAAGTCGCCCACAGGGAAGAAATGAAAAACTGCTTTTT. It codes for CASRPQGRNEKLLF.

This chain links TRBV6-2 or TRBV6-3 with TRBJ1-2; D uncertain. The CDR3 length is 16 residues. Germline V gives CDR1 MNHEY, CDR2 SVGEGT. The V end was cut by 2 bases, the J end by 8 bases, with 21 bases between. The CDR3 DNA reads TGTGCCAGCAGTTACAGCGGCGAGGGAGCCCGGCGGGGCTACACCTTC. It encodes CASSYSGEGARRGYTF.

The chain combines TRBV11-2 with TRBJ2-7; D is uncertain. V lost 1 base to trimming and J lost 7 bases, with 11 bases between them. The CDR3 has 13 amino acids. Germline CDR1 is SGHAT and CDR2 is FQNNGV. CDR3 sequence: CASSLVSRKEQYF. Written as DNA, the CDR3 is TGTGCCAGCAGCTTAGTATCTAGAAAGGAGCAGTACTTC.

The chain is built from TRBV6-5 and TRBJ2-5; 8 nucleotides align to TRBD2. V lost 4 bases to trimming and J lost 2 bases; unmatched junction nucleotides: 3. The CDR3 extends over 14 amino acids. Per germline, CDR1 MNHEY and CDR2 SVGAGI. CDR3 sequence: CASSFVAGQETQYF. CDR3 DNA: TGTGCCAGCAGTTTCGTAGCGGGACAAGAGACCCAGTACTTC.